The 28 T cell receptor beta chains below come from one sample, sequenced in a study of blood T cell repertoires in COVID-19. Data came from immunoSEQ multiplex PCR; TCRdb stores just in-frame clones and leaves some out. The sample lists hundreds of thousands of clones; around nine tenths were seen once. Sequenced input: peripheral blood. The receptor set was obtained from a man aged 65 to 85 with acute or convalescent COVID-19.

This clone was detected only once. This chain uses TRBV5-1 with TRBJ2-5; TRBD1 matches 9 bases. From germline, CDR1 is SGHRS and CDR2 YFSETQ. V lost 1 base, J lost 7 bases, and 14 bases stayed unmatched. CDR3 length: 17 amino acids. The CDR3 DNA reads as TGCGCCAGCAGCTTGTTGGTCGACAGGGGGGATGTAGGGACCCAGTACTTC. Protein: CASSLLVDRGDVGTQYF.

This chain joins TRBV24-1 and TRBJ2-3; D not resolved. The CDR3 runs to 16 residues. V lost 0 bases, J lost 2 bases, and 11 bases lay in between. Germline CDR1 KGHDR, CDR2 SFDVKD. CDR3 loop: CATSDLSRQDTDTQYF. In DNA, the CDR3 is TGTGCCACCAGTGATTTGTCTCGGCAGGACACAGATACGCAGTATTTT.

J is TRBJ1-2 and V is TRBV4-2; D is possibly TRBD1 (5 bases). CDR1 and CDR2 from the germline V gene are LGHNA and YNFKEQ. Between the trimmed V and J ends, which lost 1 base and 2 bases, there was a span of 14 bases. The CDR3 extends over 16 amino acids. DNA of the CDR3: TGTGCCAGCAGCCAAGGTTCGGACAACTCGAACTATGGCTACACCTTC. This encodes CASSQGSDNSNYGYTF.

This chain links TRBV7-2 with TRBJ1-2; D not certain. The CDR3 contains 16 residues. Trimming cost V 4 bases and J 5 bases, with 20 bases left between them. Germline assignment: CDR1 SGHTA and CDR2 FQGNSA. CDR3 bases: TGTGCCAGCAGCTCCGTCCCCAAGGGAGGGTTTTATGGCTACACCTTC. Amino acids: CASSSVPKGGFYGYTF.

Written as DNA, the CDR3 is TGTGCCATCAGTGGTGGACAGGGGGTTCCACAATCGGATACGCAGTATTTT. It yields the protein CAISGGQGVPQSDTQYF. This chain links TRBV10-3 with TRBJ2-3; TRBD1 matches at 10 bases. J lost 6 bases, V lost 4 bases, and 13 bases had no gene match. Germline V gene sequence: CDR1 ENHRY, CDR2 SYGVKD. The CDR3 covers 17 residues.

The chain combines TRBV5-1 with TRBJ2-2; 7 nucleotides agree with TRBD1. J lost 2 bases, V lost 4 bases, and 5 bases had no gene match. Germline V CDR1 and CDR2: SGHRS, YFSETQ. The CDR3 is made up of 15 amino acids. The CDR3 DNA reads as TGCGCCAGCAGCCAGGGGACAGACAACACCGGGGAGCTGTTTTTT. Its translation is CASSQGTDNTGELFF. Complete variable domain (other parts from reference TRBV5-1 and TRBJ2-2): KAGVTQTPRYLIKTRGQQVTLSCSPISGHRSVSWYQQTPGQGLQFLFEYFSETQRNKGNFPGRFSGRQFSNSRSEMNVSTLELGDSALYLCASSQGTDNTGELFFGEGSRLTVL.

This clone was observed once. The J gene is TRBJ2-7, the V gene TRBV5-1, with TRBD2 as a possible D gene (5 bases). CDR1 and CDR2 (germline): SGHRS, YFSETQ. The CDR3 contains 15 residues. The V and J ends lost 0 bases and 3 bases respectively, with 13 bases between them. CDR3 sequence: CASSLGSDGDYEQYF. The DNA for the CDR3 is TGCGCCAGCAGCTTGGGTTCGGACGGGGACTACGAGCAGTACTTC.

The rearrangement uses TRBV7-9 and TRBJ2-7, with a tentative D call TRBD2 (6 bases). Germline CDR1 is SEHNR and CDR2 is FQNEAQ (reference sequence). The CDR3 spans 14 residues. V dropped 5 bases and J dropped 5 bases, with 16 bases sitting between them. The CDR3 region has the DNA TGTGCCAGCAGCCGCAGAGCCGGGGGAGACGAGCAGTACTTC. Amino acids: CASSRRAGGDEQYF.

J is TRBJ2-2 and V is TRBV4-3; the D gene is possibly TRBD2 (6 bases). Trimming took 0 bases from V and 7 from J, leaving 21 bases between them. CDR3 length: 18 amino acids. Germline CDR1 reads LGHNA; CDR2 reads YSLEER. This CDR3 reads CASSQEWNQAGPLGELFF. Written as DNA, the CDR3 is TGCGCCAGCAGCCAAGAGTGGAACCAGGCGGGACCACTCGGGGAGCTGTTTTTT.

CDR3 in amino acids: CASSIGAGPQETQYF. In DNA form, the CDR3 reads TGTGCCAGTAGTATAGGTGCGGGACCCCAAGAGACCCAGTACTTC. The V gene is TRBV19, the J gene TRBJ2-5; D is possibly TRBD2 (6 bases). V gave up 1 base and J gave up 1 base, with 10 bases separating them. The CDR3 is made up of 15 amino acids. Germline V lookup: CDR1 LNHDA, CDR2 SQIVND (reference sequence). The entire variable domain, with the rest obtained from reference TRBV19 and TRBJ2-5, is as follows: DGGITQSPKYLFRKEGQNVTLSCEQNLNHDAMYWYRQDPGQGLRLIYYSQIVNDFQKGDIAEGYSVSREKKESFPLTVTSAQKNPTAFYLCASSIGAGPQETQYFGPGTRLLVL.

The chain employs TRBV3-1 (or the pseudogene TRBV3-2) and TRBJ1-1; possibly TRBD1 for D (6 bases). Germline V gene sequence: CDR1 LGHDT, CDR2 YNNKEL (reference sequence). V dropped 0 bases and J dropped 1 base, with 15 bases sitting between them. CDR3 size: 17 residues. This CDR3 reads CASSQDTTWGPNTEAFF. The CDR3 bases are TGTGCCAGCAGCCAAGATACCACATGGGGGCCGAACACTGAAGCTTTCTTT.

The rearrangement uses TRBV5-5 and TRBJ2-7, with TRBD1 matching over 9 bases. CDR1 is SGHKS, CDR2 YYEKEE, per germline (reference sequence). V lost 2 bases and J lost 6; bases outside the gene matches: 6. This CDR3 comprises 14 residues. The CDR3, as DNA: TGTGCCAGCAGCTTACAGGGGGCGCCTTCCGAGCAGTACTTC. Encoded protein: CASSLQGAPSEQYF.

A few counts support this clone. The gene calls are TRBV6-5 and TRBJ2-7, with a tentative D call TRBD1 (5 bases). Germline assignment: CDR1 MNHEY and CDR2 SVGAGI. The CDR3 loop spans 12 amino acids. Deletions cut 5 bases from V and 2 bases from J, with 7 bases between. The DNA of the CDR3 is TGTGCCAGCAGTCGGACACCCTACGAGCAGTACTTC. It translates to CASSRTPYEQYF.

The chain couples TRBV24-1 to TRBJ2-2; possible D gene TRBD2, 6 bases. CDR3 length: 13 residues. Germline V gene sequence: CDR1 KGHDR, CDR2 SFDVKD. Trimming shortened V by 6 bases and J by 6 bases, and 10 bases separated the two germline ends. CDR3 nucleotides: TGTGCCACCAGTTCCTGGGGGGCCGGGGAGCTGTTTTTT. Translation gives CATSSWGAGELFF.

About this clone itself: The same CDR3 arises from other DNA sequences in this sample as well. This rearrangement joins TRBV6-5 to TRBJ2-7; 9 nucleotides match TRBD1. The CDR3 sequence is 15 residues long. Losses at the gene ends were 0 bases for V and 3 bases for J; bases not matched to a gene: 3. CDR1 is MNHEY and CDR2 is SVGAGI in the germline V gene. CDR3 DNA: TGTGCCAGCAGTTACTCGAGGGACAGGGTCTACGAGCAGTACTTC. Translating gives CASSYSRDRVYEQYF.

The chain couples TRBV9 to TRBJ1-4; D is possibly TRBD1 (5 bases). There are 16 residues in the CDR3. CDR1 and CDR2 from the germline V gene are SGDLS and YYNGEE. Trimming took off 4 bases at V and 0 bases at J, with 13 bases between the two ends. CDR3 bases: TGTGCCAGCAGCCTCGGGACTCCGGCAACTAATGAAAAACTGTTTTTT. Translation gives CASSLGTPATNEKLFF.

This sequence joins TRBV5-1 and TRBJ2-3; unclear D gene. CDR1 and CDR2 from the germline V gene are SGHRS and YFSETQ. This CDR3 spans 13 amino acids. V was shortened by 2 bases and J by 6 bases, with 10 bases between the two germline ends. The CDR3 region has the DNA TGCGCCAGCAGCTTATCGACTGGTGATACGCAGTATTTT. It yields the protein CASSLSTGDTQYF.

This chain joins TRBV5-4 and TRBJ2-3, with 8 bases identical to TRBD2. The CDR3 totals 14 residues. Germline lookup yields CDR1 SGHNT and CDR2 YYREEE (reference sequence). V trimming: 0 bases; J trimming: 6 bases; junction bases outside the gene matches: 3. CDR3 residues: CASSLAGGGDTQYF. Here the CDR3 DNA reads TGTGCCAGCAGCTTGGCAGGCGGGGGGGATACGCAGTATTTT.

The chain couples TRBV7-2 to TRBJ2-3; D uncertain. The CDR3 spans 15 residues. V gave up 5 bases and J gave up 5 bases, with 17 bases separating them. Germline CDR1 is SGHTA and CDR2 is FQGNSA. The CDR3 DNA sequence: TGTGCCAGCAGCCCCGCGAAAATTCTTTTAGATACGCAGTATTTT. This codes for CASSPAKILLDTQYF.

The chain is built from TRBV9 and TRBJ1-1; D is unclear. The CDR3 is made up of 15 amino acids. V was cut by 0 bases and J by 3 bases, with 12 bases left in between. Germline lookup yields CDR1 SGDLS and CDR2 YYNGEE. Written as DNA, the CDR3 is TGTGCCAGCAGCGTAGATGGGGAGGGTGACACTGAAGCTTTCTTT. The encoded protein is CASSVDGEGDTEAFF. Complete variable domain (other parts from reference TRBV9 and TRBJ1-1): DSGVTQTPKHLITATGQRVTLRCSPRSGDLSVYWYQQSLDQGLQFLIQYYNGEERAKGNILERFSAQQFPDLHSELNLSSLELGDSALYFCASSVDGEGDTEAFFGQGTRLTVV.

This sequence joins TRBV15 and TRBJ2-1; 8 bases map to TRBD2. V dropped 0 bases and J dropped 0; count of bases not matched to a gene: 4. The CDR3 is made up of 17 amino acids. CDR1 and CDR2 from the germline V gene are LNHNV and YYDKDF (reference sequence). CDR3 DNA: TGTGCCACCAGCAGAGATCCGGGGGGGAGCTCCTACAATGAGCAGTTCTTC. Translating it yields CATSRDPGGSSYNEQFF.

This clone was seen just once. The chain has TRBV10-3 and TRBJ1-5; TRBD1 aligns across 9 bases. The germline gives CDR1 ENHRY, CDR2 SYGVKD. J gave up 6 bases and V 3 bases, and 9 bases lay outside the gene matches. The CDR3 runs to 16 residues. CDR3 sequence (DNA): TGTGCCATCAGTGATCATAAGGACAGGGGAAGTCAGCCCCAGCATTTT. Translation: CAISDHKDRGSQPQHF.

The chain recombines TRBV30 with TRBJ1-3, with D possibly being TRBD1 (5 bases). This CDR3 is built from 18 residues. V was trimmed by 4 bases and J by 2 bases, leaving 24 bases between them. Germline assignment: CDR1 GTSNPN and CDR2 SVGIG (reference sequence). The CDR3 spells CAWKAAGRLIAAGNTIYF. The CDR3, as DNA: TGTGCCTGGAAGGCGGCAGGGAGGTTAATCGCGGCTGGAAACACCATATATTTT.

The gene calls are TRBV6-5 and TRBJ2-3; no clear D gene. Looked up from germline, CDR1 is MNHEY and CDR2 is SVGAGI. Trimming left V 10 bases short and J 1 base short, with 12 bases between. This CDR3 spans 13 amino acids. The CDR3 nucleotides read TGTGCCACCCTAGGTGTGGGCACAGATACGCAGTATTTT. Protein product: CATLGVGTDTQYF.

CDR3 sequence reads: CSVPGANYGYTF. The CDR3 coding sequence is TGCAGCGTTCCGGGAGCTAACTATGGCTACACCTTC. The chain uses TRBV29-1 and TRBJ1-2; no definite D call. The CDR3 totals 12 residues. Germline lookup yields CDR1 SQVTM and CDR2 ANQGSEA. The V gene lost 5 bases and the J gene lost 0 bases, with 7 bases spanning the gap.

The J gene is TRBJ2-5, the V gene TRBV5-1; 11 bases align to TRBD1. Germline V gene lookup returns CDR1 SGHRS and CDR2 YFSETQ. The CDR3 runs 15 residues. V lost 1 base and J lost 3; bases outside the gene matches: 2. The CDR3 nucleotides are TGCGCCAGCAGCTTGTGGGGACAGGGGGAAGAGACCCAGTACTTC. This encodes CASSLWGQGEETQYF.

This clone appeared a single time. The chain links TRBV6-6 to TRBJ1-2; 10 nucleotides line up with TRBD1. Germline trimming cut 7 bases from V and 6 bases from J; bases unmatched to any gene: 11. The CDR3 spans 15 residues. CDR1 is MNHNY, CDR2 SVGAGI, per germline (reference sequence). The DNA for the CDR3 is TGTGCCAGCACCAACCCCACGACAGGGGGCAATGGCTACACCTTC. Its protein product is CASTNPTTGGNGYTF.

This sequence joins TRBV19 and TRBJ1-2; D unclear. The CDR3 consists of 16 residues. Trimming shortened V by 1 base and J by 7 bases, and 19 bases separated the two germline ends. Germline assignment: CDR1 LNHDA and CDR2 SQIVND (reference sequence). CDR3 coding DNA: TGTGCCAGTAGTATAGCCTCTGGGGTTGCAGCGGGTGGCTACACCTTC. As protein: CASSIASGVAAGGYTF.